This entry features one T cell receptor beta chain sequence. This sample stems from a study of technical replicates of blood from several donors. Profiling relied on immunoSEQ multiplex PCR, and the TCRdb table lists in-frame clones only, not all of them. The sample contains some 63,000 clones, about 87% of which appear only once. In germline, CDR1 is SGHNT, CDR2 YYREEE (reference sequence). Trimming left V 4 bases short and J 3 bases short, with 16 bases between. This CDR3 has 15 amino acids. This TCR derives from a human donor in good health. Some clones in this sample may be carry-over from other donors' samples. This chain joins TRBV5-4 and TRBJ2-5; TRBD1 might be the D (6 bases). Sequenced material: PBMCs. CDR3 amino acids: CASSQGGGAEETQYF. The DNA for the CDR3 is TGTGCCAGCAGCCAAGGGGGTGGGGCGGAAGAGACCCAGTACTTC.